This record covers a single T cell receptor (beta chain). These data belong to a study of blood T cell repertoires in COVID-19. Original processing methods: Using reference gene primer amplification, nucleated cell counts were estimated. Profiling relied on immunoSEQ multiplex PCR, and the TCRdb table lists in-frame clones only, not all of them. V and J calls and clone size come straight from that table; D and trimming were deduced from the DNA. Of tens of thousands of clones detected, about 86% appear once; the ten largest clones hold under 8%. This CDR3 is 16 amino acids long. Per the germline V gene, CDR1 is SGHTA and CDR2 is FQGNSA. V lost 5 bases and J lost 5, with 20 bases in between.

Material for sequencing was peripheral blood. The receptor was isolated from a man aged 50 or older with active COVID-19. The gene calls are TRBV7-2 and TRBJ2-3, with D possibly TRBD2 on 6 matching bases. CDR3 DNA sequence: TGTGCCAGCAGCCCGGGTGGAGGATGGGGAGGAGATACGCAGTATTTT. This encodes CASSPGGGWGGDTQYF.